The present entry profiles one TCR beta chain with its context. V lost 0 bases and J lost 6; bases outside the gene matches: 6. The CDR3 loop spans 16 amino acids. The V gene's germline CDR1 is MGHRA and CDR2 YSYEKL. A J-beta primer mix and a sample-barcoded 5' primer were used in a second PCR of about 7 to 12 cycles. Every cDNA molecule carried a tag from a template-switch adaptor bearing 12 random nucleotides. TCRdb re-analysed the 5' RACE reads in MiXCR, keeping a single row per CDR3 protein. Among 910,000 or so distinct CDR3 sequences listed, 45% to 60% were seen once. The data stem from a study of blood T cells in healthy people across ages.

Sequencing was done on a sample of blood. The TCR was taken from a woman in her fifties or sixties in good health. The rearrangement joins TRBV4-1 to TRBJ2-1; 9 bases line up with TRBD2. The CDR3 region has the DNA TGCGCCAGCAGCCAAGAACTAGCGGGCTTACCCAATGAGCAGTTCTTC. Protein: CASSQELAGLPNEQFF.